This T cell receptor (beta chain) was documented in a study of OX40 agonist ivuxolimab in advanced cancers. Germline V gene lookup returns CDR1 PRHDT and CDR2 FYEKMQ (reference sequence). The germline V and J ends were trimmed by 5 bases and 10 bases, with 15 bases remaining between them. The CDR3 is 13 residues long. Repertoires were generated with immunoSEQ multiplex PCR, while TCRdb's copy carries only in-frame clones and drops some. In the table there are about 39,000 clones, 90% to 95% of which are singletons. The sample in question was CD4+ or CD8+ T cells sorted from blood, obtained in a trial of the OX40 agonist ivuxolimab. The TCR sequence derives from an adult with an advanced solid tumor such as melanoma, head and neck, liver or kidney cancer. This chain joins TRBV13 and TRBJ2-4; D unclear. CDR3 protein: CASSPGKGSIQYF. In DNA, the CDR3 is TGTGCCAGCAGCCCAGGAAAGGGTTCGATTCAGTACTTC.